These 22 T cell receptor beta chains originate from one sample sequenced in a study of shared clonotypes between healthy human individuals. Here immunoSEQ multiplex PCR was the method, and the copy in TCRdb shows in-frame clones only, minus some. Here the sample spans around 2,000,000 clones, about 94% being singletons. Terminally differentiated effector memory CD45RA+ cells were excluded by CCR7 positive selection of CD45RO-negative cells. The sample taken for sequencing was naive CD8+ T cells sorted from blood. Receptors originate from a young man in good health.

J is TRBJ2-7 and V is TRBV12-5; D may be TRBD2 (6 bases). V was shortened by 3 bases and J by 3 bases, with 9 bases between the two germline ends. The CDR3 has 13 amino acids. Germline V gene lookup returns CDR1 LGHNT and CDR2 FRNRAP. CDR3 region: CASGFGTVYEQYF. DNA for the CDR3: TGTGCTAGTGGTTTCGGGACTGTCTACGAGCAGTACTTC.

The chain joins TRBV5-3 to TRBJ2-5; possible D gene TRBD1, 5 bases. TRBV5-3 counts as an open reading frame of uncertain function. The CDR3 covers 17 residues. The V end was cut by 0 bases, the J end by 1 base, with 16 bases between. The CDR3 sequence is CARSLAVDPTVQETQYF. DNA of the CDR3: TGTGCCAGAAGCTTGGCGGTCGATCCGACAGTCCAAGAGACCCAGTACTTC.

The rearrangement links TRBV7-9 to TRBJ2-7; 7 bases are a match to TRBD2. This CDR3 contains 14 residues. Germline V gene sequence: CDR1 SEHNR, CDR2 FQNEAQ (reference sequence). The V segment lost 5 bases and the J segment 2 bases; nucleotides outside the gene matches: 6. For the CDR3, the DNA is TGTGCCAGCAGCACTGGGGGGGAAGCCTACGAGCAGTACTTC. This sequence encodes CASSTGGEAYEQYF.

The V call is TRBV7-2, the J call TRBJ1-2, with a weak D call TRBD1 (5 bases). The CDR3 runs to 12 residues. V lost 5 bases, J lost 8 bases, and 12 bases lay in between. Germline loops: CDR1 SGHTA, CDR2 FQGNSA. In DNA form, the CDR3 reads TGTGCCAGCAGCCTCGGGACCGGGGGCTACACCTTC. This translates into CASSLGTGGYTF.

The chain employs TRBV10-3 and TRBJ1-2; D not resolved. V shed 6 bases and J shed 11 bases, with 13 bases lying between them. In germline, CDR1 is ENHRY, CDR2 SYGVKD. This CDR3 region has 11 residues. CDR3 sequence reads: CAISRRLTYTF. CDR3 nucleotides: TGTGCCATCAGCAGAAGACTGACGTACACCTTC.

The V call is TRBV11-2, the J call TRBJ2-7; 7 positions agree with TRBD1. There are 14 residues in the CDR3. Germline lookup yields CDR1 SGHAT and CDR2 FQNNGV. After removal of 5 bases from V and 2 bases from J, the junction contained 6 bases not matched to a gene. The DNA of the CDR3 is TGTGCCAGCAGCCCTTACAGGGGACCCTACGAGCAGTACTTC. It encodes CASSPYRGPYEQYF. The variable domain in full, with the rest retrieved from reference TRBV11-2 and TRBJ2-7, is EAGVAQSPRYKIIEKRQSVAFWCNPISGHATLYWYQQILGQGPKLLIQFQNNGVVDDSQLPKDRFSAERLKGVDSTLKIQPAKLEDSAVYLCASSPYRGPYEQYFGPGTRLTVT.

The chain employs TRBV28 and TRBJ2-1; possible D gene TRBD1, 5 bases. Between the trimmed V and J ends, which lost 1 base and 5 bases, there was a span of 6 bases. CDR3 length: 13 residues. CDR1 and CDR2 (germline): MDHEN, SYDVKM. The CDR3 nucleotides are TGTGCCAGCAGTTTATTACAGGACAATGAGCAGTTCTTC. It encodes CASSLLQDNEQFF.

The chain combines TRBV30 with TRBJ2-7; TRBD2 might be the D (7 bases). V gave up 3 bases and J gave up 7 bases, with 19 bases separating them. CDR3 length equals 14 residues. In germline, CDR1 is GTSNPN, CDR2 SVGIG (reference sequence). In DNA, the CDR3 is TGTGCCTGGAGGGGGGCCGAGACCGGGAGGGAGCAGTACTTC. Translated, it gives CAWRGAETGREQYF.

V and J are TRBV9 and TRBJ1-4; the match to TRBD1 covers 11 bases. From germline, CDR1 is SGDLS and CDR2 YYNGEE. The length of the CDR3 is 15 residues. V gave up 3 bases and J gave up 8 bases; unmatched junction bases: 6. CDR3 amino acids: CASSEGTGGTEKLFF. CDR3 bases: TGTGCCAGCAGCGAAGGGACAGGGGGAACGGAAAAACTGTTTTTT.

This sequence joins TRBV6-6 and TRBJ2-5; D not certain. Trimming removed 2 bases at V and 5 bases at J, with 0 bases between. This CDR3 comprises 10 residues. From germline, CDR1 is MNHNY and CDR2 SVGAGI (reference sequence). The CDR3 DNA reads TGTGCCAGCAGTTACGAGACCCAGTACTTC. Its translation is CASSYETQYF.

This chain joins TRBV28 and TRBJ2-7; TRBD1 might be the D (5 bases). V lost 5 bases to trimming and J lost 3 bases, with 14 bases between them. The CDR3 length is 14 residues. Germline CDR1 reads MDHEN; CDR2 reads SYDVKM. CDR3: CASSGAGVVYEQYF. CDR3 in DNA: TGTGCCAGCAGTGGGGCCGGAGTGGTCTACGAGCAGTACTTC.

CDR3 DNA: TGTGCCAGCAGCTTAGATAGTAGGACTAGCGTCGGATCAGATACGCAGTATTTT. Translating gives CASSLDSRTSVGSDTQYF. The rearrangement joins TRBV11-3 to TRBJ2-3; 9 nucleotides agree with TRBD2. CDR1 and CDR2 from the germline V gene are SGHNT and YENEEA. This CDR3 has 18 amino acids. With V trimmed by 0 bases and J by 4 bases, 11 bases remained unmatched.

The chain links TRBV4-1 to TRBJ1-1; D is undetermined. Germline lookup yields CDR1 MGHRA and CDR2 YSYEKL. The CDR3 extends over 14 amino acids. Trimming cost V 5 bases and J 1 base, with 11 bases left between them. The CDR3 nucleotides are TGCGCCAGCAGCGCTGCAGGACCGAACACTGAAGCTTTCTTT. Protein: CASSAAGPNTEAFF.

The DNA of the CDR3 is TGTGCCAGCAGTTACTTCCTAGCGGGGAAAGAGACCCAGTACTTC. It is translated as CASSYFLAGKETQYF. This chain links TRBV6-6 with TRBJ2-5; TRBD2 agrees at 9 bases. Germline values: CDR1 MNHNY, CDR2 SVGAGI (reference sequence). The trim removed 1 base at V and 3 bases at J, leaving 3 bases unmatched. The CDR3 contains 15 residues.

The CDR3 region has the DNA TGCGCCAGCAGCCAATTGACGCAGGGGGACACTGAAGCTTTCTTT. It codes for CASSQLTQGDTEAFF. The chain carries TRBV4-3 and TRBJ1-1; 7 positions match TRBD1. Germline V gene sequence: CDR1 LGHNA, CDR2 YSLEER. The V gene end was trimmed by 2 bases and the J gene end by 3 bases; junction bases not matched to a gene: 6. This CDR3 comprises 15 residues.

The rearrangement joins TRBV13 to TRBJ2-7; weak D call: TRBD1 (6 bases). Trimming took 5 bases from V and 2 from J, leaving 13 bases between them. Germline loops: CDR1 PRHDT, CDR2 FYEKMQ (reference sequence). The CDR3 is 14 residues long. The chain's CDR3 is CASSTGTRAYEQYF. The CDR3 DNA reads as TGTGCCAGCAGCACCGGGACACGCGCCTACGAGCAGTACTTC.

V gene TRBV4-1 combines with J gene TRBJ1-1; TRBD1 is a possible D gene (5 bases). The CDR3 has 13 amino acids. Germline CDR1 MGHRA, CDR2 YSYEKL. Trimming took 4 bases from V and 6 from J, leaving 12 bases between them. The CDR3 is CASSPGTSPEAFF. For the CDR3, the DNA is TGCGCCAGCAGCCCAGGGACCTCGCCTGAAGCTTTCTTT.

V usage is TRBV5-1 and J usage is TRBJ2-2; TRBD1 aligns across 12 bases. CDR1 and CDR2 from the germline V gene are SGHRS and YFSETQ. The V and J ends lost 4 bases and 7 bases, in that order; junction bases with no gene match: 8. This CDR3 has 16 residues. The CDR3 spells CASSLTGTGGSGELFF. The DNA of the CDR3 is TGCGCCAGCAGCCTTACCGGGACAGGGGGCAGCGGGGAGCTGTTTTTT.

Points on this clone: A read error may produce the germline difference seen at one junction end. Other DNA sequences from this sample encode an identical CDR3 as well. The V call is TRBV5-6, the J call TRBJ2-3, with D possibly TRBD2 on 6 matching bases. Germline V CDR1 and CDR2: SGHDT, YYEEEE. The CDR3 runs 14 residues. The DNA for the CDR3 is TGTGCCAGCAGTTTGGGCGGGGGCACAGATACGCAGTATTTT. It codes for CASSLGGGTDTQYF.

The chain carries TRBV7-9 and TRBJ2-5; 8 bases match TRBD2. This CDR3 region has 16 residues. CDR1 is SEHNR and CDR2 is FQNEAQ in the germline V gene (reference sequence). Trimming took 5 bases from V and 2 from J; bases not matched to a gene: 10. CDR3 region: CASSRLGVAGQETQYF. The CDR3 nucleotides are TGTGCCAGCAGCCGACTAGGGGTAGCGGGGCAAGAGACCCAGTACTTC.

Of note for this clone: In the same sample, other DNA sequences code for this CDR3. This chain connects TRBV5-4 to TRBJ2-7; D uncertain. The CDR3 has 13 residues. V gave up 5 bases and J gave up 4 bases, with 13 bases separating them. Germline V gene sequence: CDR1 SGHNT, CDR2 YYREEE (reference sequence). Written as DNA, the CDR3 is TGTGCCAGCAGTCTGGGTCTCGGTTACGAGCAGTACTTC. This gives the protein CASSLGLGYEQYF.

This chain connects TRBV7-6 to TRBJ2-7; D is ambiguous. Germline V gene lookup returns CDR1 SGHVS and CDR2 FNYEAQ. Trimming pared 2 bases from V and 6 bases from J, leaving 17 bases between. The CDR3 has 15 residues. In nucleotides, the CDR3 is TGTGCCAGCAGCTTATTAGTAGGTGTTACAAGCGAGCAGTACTTC. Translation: CASSLLVGVTSEQYF.